This T cell receptor (beta chain) was observed in a study of shared clonotypes between healthy human individuals. Study in general: Researchers drew samples from a couple of women and a few men aged 18 to 49. Three plates were used per donor for CD4 naive, three for CD4 memory, two for CD8 naive and one for CD8 memory.

Repertoires were generated with immunoSEQ multiplex PCR, while TCRdb's copy carries only in-frame clones and drops some. Counted here are millions of clones, around 90% occurring once; the ten biggest clones make up about 0.13%. Trimming took 6 bases from V and 14 from J; bases not matched to a gene: 9. Germline V gives CDR1 WSHSY, CDR2 SAAADI. The CDR3 extends over 12 amino acids. V gene TRBV10-2 combines with J gene TRBJ2-1, with 8 positions matching TRBD1. This sequence originates from a man younger than 35 in good health. What was sequenced was naive CD4+ T cells sorted from blood. The subset is: CD45RA+ positively selected. CDR3 in DNA: TGCGCCAGCAGCCACGGACAGGGTACGGAGTTCTTC. It specifies CASSHGQGTEFF.